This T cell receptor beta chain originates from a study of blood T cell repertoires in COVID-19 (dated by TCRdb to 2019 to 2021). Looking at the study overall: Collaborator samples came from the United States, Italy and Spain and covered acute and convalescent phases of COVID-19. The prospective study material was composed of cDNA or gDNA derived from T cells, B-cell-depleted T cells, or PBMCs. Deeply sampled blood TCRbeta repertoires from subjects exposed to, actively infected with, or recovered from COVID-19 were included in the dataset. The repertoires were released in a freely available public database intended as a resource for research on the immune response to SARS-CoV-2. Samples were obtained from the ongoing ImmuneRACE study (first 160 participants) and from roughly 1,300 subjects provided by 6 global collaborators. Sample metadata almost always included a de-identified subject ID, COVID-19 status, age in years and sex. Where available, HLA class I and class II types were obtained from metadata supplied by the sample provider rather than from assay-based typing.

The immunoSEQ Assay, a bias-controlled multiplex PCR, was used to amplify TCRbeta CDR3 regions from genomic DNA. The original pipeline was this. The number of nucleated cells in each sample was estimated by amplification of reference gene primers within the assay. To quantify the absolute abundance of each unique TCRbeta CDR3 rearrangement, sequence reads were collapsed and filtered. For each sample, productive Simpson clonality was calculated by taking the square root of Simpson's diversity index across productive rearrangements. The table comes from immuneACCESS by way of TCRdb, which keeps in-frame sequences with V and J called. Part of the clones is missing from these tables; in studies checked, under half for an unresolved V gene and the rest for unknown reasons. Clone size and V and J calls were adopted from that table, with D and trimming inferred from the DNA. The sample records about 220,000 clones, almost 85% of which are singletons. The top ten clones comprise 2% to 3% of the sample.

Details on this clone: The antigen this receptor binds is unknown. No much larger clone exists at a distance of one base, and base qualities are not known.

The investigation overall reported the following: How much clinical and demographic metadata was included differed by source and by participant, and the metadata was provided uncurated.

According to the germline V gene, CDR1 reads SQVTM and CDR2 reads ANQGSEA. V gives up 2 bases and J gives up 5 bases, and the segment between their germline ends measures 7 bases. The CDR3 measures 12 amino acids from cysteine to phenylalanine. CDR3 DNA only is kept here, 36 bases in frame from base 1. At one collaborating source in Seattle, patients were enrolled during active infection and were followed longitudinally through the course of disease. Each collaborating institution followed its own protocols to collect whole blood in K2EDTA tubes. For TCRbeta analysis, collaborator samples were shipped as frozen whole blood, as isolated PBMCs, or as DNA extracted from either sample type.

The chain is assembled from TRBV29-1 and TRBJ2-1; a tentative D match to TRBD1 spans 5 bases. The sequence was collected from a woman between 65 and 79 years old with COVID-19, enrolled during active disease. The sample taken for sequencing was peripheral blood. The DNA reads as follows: TGCAGCGTTGAACCGACAGACAATGAGCAGTTCTTC. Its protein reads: CSVEPTDNEQFF.